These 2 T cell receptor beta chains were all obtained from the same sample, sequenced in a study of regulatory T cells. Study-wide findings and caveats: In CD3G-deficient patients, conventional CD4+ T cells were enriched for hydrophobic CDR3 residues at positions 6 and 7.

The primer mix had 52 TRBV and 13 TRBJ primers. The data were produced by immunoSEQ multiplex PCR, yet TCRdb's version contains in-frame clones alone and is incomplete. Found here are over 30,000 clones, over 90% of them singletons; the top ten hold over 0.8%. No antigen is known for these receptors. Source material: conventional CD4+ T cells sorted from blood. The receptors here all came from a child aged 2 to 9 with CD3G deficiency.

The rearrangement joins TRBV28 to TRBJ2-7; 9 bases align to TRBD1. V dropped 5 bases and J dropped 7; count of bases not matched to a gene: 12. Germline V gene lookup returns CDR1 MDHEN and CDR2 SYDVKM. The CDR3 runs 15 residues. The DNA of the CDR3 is TGTGCCAGCAGTCTAGGGGACAGGGTACGTGGGGAGCAGTACTTC. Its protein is CASSLGDRVRGEQYF.

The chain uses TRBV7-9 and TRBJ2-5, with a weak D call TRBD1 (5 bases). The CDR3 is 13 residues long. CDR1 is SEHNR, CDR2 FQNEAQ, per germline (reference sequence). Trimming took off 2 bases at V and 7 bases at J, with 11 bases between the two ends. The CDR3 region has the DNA TGTGCCAGCAGCTTACAGGGTATCGGGACCCAGTACTTC. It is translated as CASSLQGIGTQYF.